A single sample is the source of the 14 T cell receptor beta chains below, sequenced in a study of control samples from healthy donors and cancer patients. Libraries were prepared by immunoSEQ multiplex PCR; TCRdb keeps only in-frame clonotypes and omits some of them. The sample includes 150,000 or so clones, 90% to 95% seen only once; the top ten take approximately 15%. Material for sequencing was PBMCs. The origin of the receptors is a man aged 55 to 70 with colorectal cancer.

The CDR3 DNA sequence: TGTGCCAGCAGCTTAGGGGATAGTAATTCACCCCTCCACTTT. Residues: CASSLGDSNSPLHF. J is TRBJ1-6 and V is TRBV7-2; D is unresolved. The length of the CDR3 is 14 residues. Germline CDR1 and CDR2: SGHTA and FQGNSA. V was pared by 1 base and J by 6 bases, with 7 bases between.

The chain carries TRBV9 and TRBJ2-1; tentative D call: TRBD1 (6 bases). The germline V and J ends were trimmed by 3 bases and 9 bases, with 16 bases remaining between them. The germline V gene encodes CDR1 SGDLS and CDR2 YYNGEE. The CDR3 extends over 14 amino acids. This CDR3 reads CASSARQVSSEQFF. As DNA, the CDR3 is TGTGCCAGCAGCGCCCGACAGGTCTCGAGTGAGCAGTTCTTC.

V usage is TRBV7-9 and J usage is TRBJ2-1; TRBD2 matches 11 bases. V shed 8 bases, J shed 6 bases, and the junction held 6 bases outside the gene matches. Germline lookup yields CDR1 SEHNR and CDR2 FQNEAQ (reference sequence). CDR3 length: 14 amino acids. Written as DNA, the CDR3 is TGTGCCAGCGGGATAGCGGGGGGGTTCAATGAGCAGTTCTTC. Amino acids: CASGIAGGFNEQFF.

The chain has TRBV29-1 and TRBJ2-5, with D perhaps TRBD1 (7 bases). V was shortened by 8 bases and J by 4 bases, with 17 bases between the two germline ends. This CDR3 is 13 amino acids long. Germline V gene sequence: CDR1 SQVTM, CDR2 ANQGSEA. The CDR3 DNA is TGCAGCACGAGATCAGGGGGGTCAGAGACCCAGTACTTC. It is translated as CSTRSGGSETQYF.

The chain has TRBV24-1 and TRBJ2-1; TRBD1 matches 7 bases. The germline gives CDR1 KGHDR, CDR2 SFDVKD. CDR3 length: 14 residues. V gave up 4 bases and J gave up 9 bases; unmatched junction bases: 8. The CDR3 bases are TGTGCCACCAGTGACCAATCGACAGGGCCTGAGCAGTTCTTC. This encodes CATSDQSTGPEQFF.

CDR3 loop: CASSYLGGQPQHF. The CDR3 DNA is TGTGCCAGCAGTTATCTCGGTGGGCAGCCCCAGCATTTT. The V gene is TRBV6-6, the J gene TRBJ1-5; no clear D gene. CDR3 length: 13 residues. CDR1 and CDR2 (germline): MNHNY, SVGAGI (reference sequence). Trimming took 3 bases from V and 7 from J, leaving 10 bases between them.

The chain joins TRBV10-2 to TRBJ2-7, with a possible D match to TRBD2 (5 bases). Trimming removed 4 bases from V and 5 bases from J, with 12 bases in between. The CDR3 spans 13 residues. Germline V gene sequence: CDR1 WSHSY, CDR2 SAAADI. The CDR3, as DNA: TGCGCCAGCAGTGGGGTTAGCGCCCACGAGCAGTACTTC. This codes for CASSGVSAHEQYF.

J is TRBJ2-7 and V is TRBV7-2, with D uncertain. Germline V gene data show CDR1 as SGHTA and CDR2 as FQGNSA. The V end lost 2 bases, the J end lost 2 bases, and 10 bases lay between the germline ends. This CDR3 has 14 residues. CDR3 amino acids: CASSLTGLTYEQYF. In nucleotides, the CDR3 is TGTGCCAGCAGCTTAACGGGCCTTACCTACGAGCAGTACTTC. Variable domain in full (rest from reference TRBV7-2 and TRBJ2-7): GAGVSQSPSNKVTEKGKDVELRCDPISGHTALYWYRQSLGQGLEFLIYFQGNSAPDKSGLPSDRFSAERTGGSVSTLTIQRTQQEDSAVYLCASSLTGLTYEQYFGPGTRLTVT.

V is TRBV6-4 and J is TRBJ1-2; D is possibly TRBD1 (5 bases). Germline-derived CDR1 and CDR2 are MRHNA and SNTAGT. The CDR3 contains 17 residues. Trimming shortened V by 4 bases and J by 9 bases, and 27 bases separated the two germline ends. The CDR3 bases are TGTGCCAGCAGTGTAAGTACGTCCCGGGACGGGCGAAGTTGCTACACCTTC. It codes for CASSVSTSRDGRSCYTF.

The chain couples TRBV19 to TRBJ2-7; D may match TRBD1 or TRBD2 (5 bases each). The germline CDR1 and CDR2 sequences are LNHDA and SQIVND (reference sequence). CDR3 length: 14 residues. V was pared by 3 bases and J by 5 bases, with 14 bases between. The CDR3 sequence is CASSIGWDAHEQYF. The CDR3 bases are TGTGCCAGTAGTATCGGGTGGGACGCCCACGAGCAGTACTTC.

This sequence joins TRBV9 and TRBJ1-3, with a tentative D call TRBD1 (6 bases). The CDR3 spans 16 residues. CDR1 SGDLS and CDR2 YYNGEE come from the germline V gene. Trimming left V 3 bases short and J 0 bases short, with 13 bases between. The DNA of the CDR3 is TGTGCCAGCAGCGCACTAGGGGGAAACTCTGGAAACACCATATATTTT. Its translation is CASSALGGNSGNTIYF.

The CDR3 spells CASNRVGTEAFF. In DNA, the CDR3 is TGTGCCAGCAACAGGGTTGGCACTGAAGCTTTCTTT. The chain employs TRBV19 and TRBJ1-1, with TRBD1 as a possible D gene (6 bases). This CDR3 is built from 12 residues. Deletions cut 9 bases from V and 4 bases from J, with 12 bases between. Germline V gene data show CDR1 as LNHDA and CDR2 as SQIVND (reference sequence). Variable domain in full (rest from reference TRBV19 and TRBJ1-1): DGGITQSPKYLFRKEGQNVTLSCEQNLNHDAMYWYRQDPGQGLRLIYYSQIVNDFQKGDIAEGYSVSREKKESFPLTVTSAQKNPTAFYLCASNRVGTEAFFGQGTRLTVV.

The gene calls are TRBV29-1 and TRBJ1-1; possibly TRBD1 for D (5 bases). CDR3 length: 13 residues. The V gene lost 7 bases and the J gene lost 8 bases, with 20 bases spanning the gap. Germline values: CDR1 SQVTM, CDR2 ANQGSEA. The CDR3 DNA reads TGCAGCGCTCGCCGGGGGACGACCGGAGAAGCTTTCTTT. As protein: CSARRGTTGEAFF.

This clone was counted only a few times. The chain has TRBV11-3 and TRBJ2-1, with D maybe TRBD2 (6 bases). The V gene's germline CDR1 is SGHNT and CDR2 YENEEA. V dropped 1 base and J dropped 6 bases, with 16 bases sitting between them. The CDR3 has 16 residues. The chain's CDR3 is CASSLGLGGSGNEQFF. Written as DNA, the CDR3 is TGTGCCAGCAGCTTAGGCCTGGGGGGAAGCGGCAATGAGCAGTTCTTC.